Presented here are 8 T cell receptor beta chains from one specimen sequenced in a study of post-analysis software for immune sequencing data. Study findings and constraints: Elevated frequency relative to controls characterized roughly 5 TRBV segments in patients, TRBV5-6, TRBV5-1 and TRBV20-1 among them.

The antigens of these receptors remain unknown. Unique molecular identifiers were built into the TCR beta cDNA libraries. TCRdb passed the PCR reads through MiXCR, listing each CDR3 protein once. The table lists around 500,000 distinct CDR3 sequences, about a third of them singletons, with under 7% in the top ten. The specimen was blood. These receptors came from a girl aged 2-17 years with multiple sclerosis.

A few counts support this clonotype. The rearrangement links TRBV5-8 to TRBJ1-2; 7 nucleotides line up with TRBD1. The CDR3 extends over 14 amino acids. CDR1 and CDR2 (germline): SGHTS, YDEGEE. The V and J ends lost 2 bases and 2 bases, in that order; junction bases with no gene match: 3. CDR3: CASSFNRGNYGYTF. DNA of the CDR3: TGTGCCAGCAGCTTCAACAGGGGCAACTATGGCTACACCTTC.

This clonotype has only a few counts. The chain uses TRBV3-1 and TRBJ2-3; TRBD1 aligns across 10 bases. Germline-derived CDR1 and CDR2 are LGHDT and YNNKEL (reference sequence). The CDR3 contains 18 residues. The trim removed 6 bases at V and 2 bases at J, leaving 14 bases unmatched. The CDR3 protein is CASSIRDRGFQLTDTQYF. The CDR3 nucleotides read TGTGCCAGCAGTATCCGGGACAGGGGCTTCCAACTCACAGATACGCAGTATTTT.

The gene calls are TRBV13 and TRBJ2-1; D is possibly TRBD1 or TRBD2 (5 bases each). Germline V lookup: CDR1 PRHDT, CDR2 FYEKMQ (reference sequence). This CDR3 region has 17 residues. Trimming shortened V by 5 bases and J by 2 bases, and 19 bases separated the two germline ends. CDR3 nucleotides: TGTGCCAGCAGCCTGGGGACGCCTGCAGTCCCCTACAATGAGCAGTTCTTC. Protein product: CASSLGTPAVPYNEQFF. Variable domain in full (rest from reference TRBV13 and TRBJ2-1): AAGVIQSPRHLIKEKRETATLKCYPIPRHDTVYWYQQGPGQDPQFLISFYEKMQSDKGSIPDRFSAQQFSDYHSELNMSSLELGDSALYFCASSLGTPAVPYNEQFFGPGTRLTVL.

This clonotype was seen many times. For the CDR3, the DNA is TGCGCCAGCAGCTTGGTTTCAGACCAAGAGACCCAGTACTTC. This encodes CASSLVSDQETQYF. The chain uses TRBV5-1 and TRBJ2-5, with unresolved D. V lost 0 bases and J lost 0, with 6 bases in between. From germline, CDR1 is SGHRS and CDR2 YFSETQ. The CDR3 runs to 14 residues.

This clonotype occurred many times. The rearrangement uses TRBV7-2 and TRBJ2-3, with 8 positions matching TRBD2. The CDR3 has 15 residues. Germline assignment: CDR1 SGHTA and CDR2 FQGNSA. V trimming: 5 bases; J trimming: 0 bases; junction bases outside the gene matches: 4. CDR3 sequence (DNA): TGTGCCAGCAGCAGAGCGGGAGCTAGCACAGATACGCAGTATTTT. Translating it yields CASSRAGASTDTQYF.

The genes are TRBV7-9 and TRBJ2-3; D is undetermined. Germline V gene sequence: CDR1 SEHNR, CDR2 FQNEAQ (reference sequence). V lost 4 bases and J lost 0, with 17 bases in between. The CDR3 totals 17 residues. CDR3 amino acids: CASSSPASGSSTDTQYF. The CDR3 DNA follows: TGTGCCAGCAGCTCCCCGGCGTCCGGGTCTAGCACAGATACGCAGTATTTT.

The chain combines TRBV7-2 with TRBJ2-1; 8 nucleotides line up with TRBD2. CDR1 SGHTA and CDR2 FQGNSA come from the germline V gene. The CDR3 has 15 residues. With 5 bases clipped from V and 6 bases from J, the junction kept 9 bases outside the gene matches. CDR3 sequence reads: CASSVSRGAVNEQFF. In DNA form, the CDR3 reads TGTGCCAGCAGCGTCTCGCGGGGGGCGGTCAATGAGCAGTTCTTC.

The rearrangement uses TRBV10-3 and TRBJ1-6; no clear D gene. This CDR3 contains 13 residues. Germline CDR1 is ENHRY and CDR2 is SYGVKD. Trimming shortened V by 7 bases and J by 10 bases, and 14 bases separated the two germline ends. DNA for the CDR3: TGTGCCATCACCCTGGAAAGTGGATCACCCCTCCACTTT. It translates to CAITLESGSPLHF.